This T cell receptor beta chain was profiled in a study of blood T cell repertoires in COVID-19 (dated by TCRdb to between 2020 and 2021). About the full investigation: The collaborator samples originated in the United States, Italy and Spain and spanned the acute and convalescent phases of COVID-19. Nearly every sample came with metadata listing a de-identified subject ID, COVID-19 status, age in years and sex. The samples were drawn from two sources: the first 160 participants of the ongoing ImmuneRACE study, and 950 to 1,500 subjects contributed by 6 global collaborators. Deeply sampled blood TCRbeta repertoires from subjects exposed to, actively infected with, or recovered from COVID-19 were included in the dataset. The prospective study material was composed of cDNA or gDNA derived from T cells, B-cell-depleted T cells, or PBMCs. The repertoires were released in a freely available public database meant as a resource for research on the immune response to SARS-CoV-2. Where available, HLA class I and class II types were taken from metadata supplied by the sample provider and were not determined by assay-based typing. What the study reported, not specific to this receptor: How much clinical and demographic metadata was included differed by source and by participant, and the metadata was provided uncurated.

The immunoSEQ Assay, a bias-controlled multiplex PCR, was used to amplify TCRbeta CDR3 regions from genomic DNA. The authors' analysis ran thus. Within the assay, amplification of reference gene primers was used to estimate how many nucleated cells each sample contained. Sequence reads were collapsed and filtered to measure the absolute abundance of every unique TCRbeta CDR3 rearrangement. Productive Simpson clonality was computed per sample as the square root of Simpson's diversity index over productive rearrangements. TCRdb provides this immuneACCESS table in a form limited to in-frame rearrangements. Some clones are lacking; in checked studies, under half of them reflect an unresolved V gene, and why the rest are absent is not known. From that table come the V and J calls and clone size; the DNA was used to work out D and trimming. The sample includes around 200,000 clones, with around 80% observed a single time. About 6.7% of the sample is in the top ten clones.

Reading from cysteine to phenylalanine, the CDR3 counts 15 amino acids. Only the CDR3 region is kept as DNA, spanning 45 bases read in frame from base 1. CDR1 MRHNA and CDR2 SNTAGT are derived from the germline V gene. Compared with germline, V lacks 5 bases and J lacks 6 bases; bases without a gene match: 7. One collaborating source in Seattle enrolled patients while the patients were actively infected and followed the patients over time throughout the course of disease. Each collaborating institution followed its own protocols to collect whole blood in K2EDTA tubes. For TCRbeta analysis, collaborator samples were shipped as frozen whole blood, as isolated PBMCs, or as DNA extracted from either sample type. Remarks on this clone: What antigen it recognizes has not been identified. Per-base qualities were not stored, and no clone one base away is much larger.

The receptor chain draws on TRBV6-4 and TRBJ2-3, with TRBD1 matching 11 junction bases. The material sequenced was peripheral blood. The receptor comes from a woman aged 40 to 49 with COVID-19, enrolled during active disease. The bases read TGTGCCAGCAGTTCCGGACAGGGGGCGCCGGATACGCAGTATTTT. It is translated as CASSSGQGAPDTQYF.